Each of the 6 T cell receptor beta chains below was sequenced from the same sample in a study of immune heterogeneity within non-small cell lung tumors. The template for each sample was 550 to 700 ng of genomic DNA, which had been extracted from bulk tumor tissue. Several biopsies were collected from each primary tumor during surgery. They were spaced as far apart as possible within the tumor mass. Those enrolled were patients newly diagnosed with untreated non-small cell lung cancer and undergoing curative surgery. Amplification of TCR beta CDR3 was performed by multiplex PCR with 32 V and 13 J primers. One entry per CDR3 protein results from TCRdb running MiXCR on the multiplex PCR reads. Among tens of thousands of distinct CDR3 sequences, 28% were seen once, and the ten largest hold roughly 4.2%. The specimen was lung tumor tissue. The receptors come from a man in his forties or fifties with non-small cell lung cancer.

The V call is TRBV28, the J call TRBJ2-4; D gene unclear. The ends were cut back, 6 bases at V and 1 base at J, with 10 bases in the middle. The CDR3 loop spans 14 amino acids. Germline V lookup: CDR1 MDHEN, CDR2 SYDVKM. The CDR3 sequence is CASSSTWAKNIQYF. CDR3 nucleotides: TGTGCCAGCAGCTCGACCTGGGCCAAAAACATTCAGTACTTC.

This clonotype was seen a handful of times. V and J are TRBV19 and TRBJ1-2; D is perhaps TRBD1 (6 bases). V gave up 8 bases and J gave up 1 base, with 11 bases separating them. Germline V gene data show CDR1 as LNHDA and CDR2 as SQIVND (reference sequence). This CDR3 has 13 residues. The DNA of the CDR3 is TGTGCCAGTTTAGGGGGAGTTAACTATGGCTACACCTTC. This sequence encodes CASLGGVNYGYTF.

The rearrangement joins TRBV20-1 to TRBJ2-1; no reliable D call. CDR3 length equals 15 residues. The V end lost 0 bases, the J end lost 1 base, and 10 bases lay between the germline ends. Per the germline V gene, CDR1 is DFQATT and CDR2 is SNEGSKA (reference sequence). The chain's CDR3 is CSARDSVMSYNEQFF. The CDR3 DNA reads as TGCAGTGCTAGAGATTCAGTGATGTCCTACAATGAGCAGTTCTTC.

This clonotype came up a few times. The chain recombines TRBV4-2 with TRBJ1-3, with 8 bases lining up with TRBD1. Per the germline V gene, CDR1 is LGHNA and CDR2 is YNFKEQ. The CDR3 extends over 18 amino acids. V was pared by 0 bases and J by 1 base, with 8 bases of the junction left unmatched. CDR3 loop: CASSQDLDRAASGNTIYF. CDR3 bases: TGTGCCAGCAGCCAAGATCTGGACAGGGCGGCTTCTGGAAACACCATATATTTT.

This clonotype is labeled as large (0.1 to 1%). This chain links TRBV28 with TRBJ2-7; D perhaps matches TRBD1 (6 bases). From germline, CDR1 is MDHEN and CDR2 SYDVKM. CDR3 length: 16 residues. V was trimmed by 4 bases and J by 4 bases, leaving 20 bases between them. The CDR3, as DNA: TGTGCCAGCAGTTCATGGACGGACAGCCTTATGTACGAGCAGTACTTC. Residues: CASSSWTDSLMYEQYF.

The table lists this clonotype with many counts. The chain has TRBV20-1 and TRBJ2-7; D is perhaps TRBD1 or TRBD2 (6 bases each). The CDR3 has 23 amino acids. CDR1 and CDR2 from the germline V gene are DFQATT and SNEGSKA (reference sequence). The V and J ends lost 3 bases and 2 bases respectively, with 41 bases between them. The CDR3 DNA sequence: TGCAGTGCTAGGGGGATTGGGGGGCCCAACGGCTCCATTGTGGGGACGCTAGCCTACGAGCAGTACTTC. Translation: CSARGIGGPNGSIVGTLAYEQYF.